The 13 T cell receptor beta chains presented below share a single source sample, sequenced in a study of cytomegalovirus exposure and HLA in healthy donors (dated by TCRdb to between 2016 and 2019). The library was built by means of the immunoSEQ multiplex PCR assay. A mixture of 60 forward primers for TCR Vbeta segments and 13 reverse primers for TCR Jbeta segments was used in the multiplex PCR. TCRdb obtained this table from immuneACCESS and retained in-frame rearrangements with V and J assigned. These tables miss some clones; where compared with another copy, unresolved V genes account for less than half of the shortfall, and the remainder is unexplained. Counted in this sample were 91,000 or so clones; more than 75% of them appeared once. Around 5.3% of the sample rests with the top ten. The specimen sequenced was PBMCs. Receptors were obtained from a young man in good health and CMV-seropositive.

The chain links TRBV2 to TRBJ1-2, with TRBD1 matching over 9 bases. J was trimmed by 5 bases and V by 6 bases; bases with no gene match: 7. Germline CDR1 is SNHLY and CDR2 is FYNNEI. CDR3 length: 14 residues. The CDR3 DNA sequence: TGTGCCAGCAGCCCGCCGGGACAGGGATATGGCTACACCTTC. As protein: CASSPPGQGYGYTF.

This clone has a handful of counts. This chain links TRBV28 with TRBJ1-6; 7 bases are a match to TRBD1. Germline V gene sequence: CDR1 MDHEN, CDR2 SYDVKM. The V segment lost 4 bases and the J segment 6 bases; nucleotides outside the gene matches: 15. This CDR3 has 18 amino acids. The CDR3 bases are TGTGCCAGCAGTTCAGCTATTAACAGGGGATTCGGTAATTCACCCCTCCACTTT. Protein product: CASSSAINRGFGNSPLHF.

The chain is built from TRBV6-1 and TRBJ1-5, with D perhaps matching TRBD1 (6 bases). With 4 bases removed from V and 7 bases from J, the gap between germline ends came to 14 bases. Germline V gene lookup returns CDR1 MNHNS and CDR2 SASEGT. This CDR3 has 14 amino acids. In DNA form, the CDR3 reads TGTGCCAGCAGTGTACAGGGCGGGTGGCAGCCCCAGCATTTT. It yields the protein CASSVQGGWQPQHF.

The J gene is TRBJ2-5, the V gene TRBV7-6; the D is unclear. Germline V gene sequence: CDR1 SGHVS, CDR2 FNYEAQ. The V gene lost 5 bases and the J gene lost 0 bases, with 10 bases spanning the gap. The CDR3 is 14 residues long. The CDR3 sequence: CASSAEMYQETQYF. In nucleotides, the CDR3 is TGTGCCAGCAGCGCGGAGATGTACCAAGAGACCCAGTACTTC.

The sample holds one count of this clone. The chain carries TRBV6-6 and TRBJ1-2; maybe TRBD1 (5 bases). Germline assignment: CDR1 MNHNY and CDR2 SVGAGI (reference sequence). The CDR3 sequence is 15 residues long. V shed 8 bases and J shed 4 bases, with 20 bases lying between them. DNA of the CDR3: TGTGCCAGCGGAGGAGGGCAGGGAAGACCCTATGGCTACACCTTC. Its protein product is CASGGGQGRPYGYTF.

V and J are TRBV7-9 and TRBJ1-6; D may be TRBD1 (5 bases). CDR3 length: 16 residues. Looked up from germline, CDR1 is SEHNR and CDR2 is FQNEAQ (reference sequence). Trimming left V 3 bases short and J 7 bases short, with 16 bases between. CDR3 bases: TGTGCCAGCAGCTTCTCCCCAGGAGGGGCAAATTCACCCCTCCACTTT. It translates to CASSFSPGGANSPLHF.

The gene calls are TRBV4-1 and TRBJ1-1; perhaps TRBD1 as D (6 bases). The CDR3 runs to 15 residues. The germline V and J ends were trimmed by 4 bases and 0 bases, with 12 bases remaining between them. The germline CDR1 and CDR2 sequences are MGHRA and YSYEKL. The CDR3 coding sequence is TGCGCCAGCAGCCTAGGACAGTTCATGAACACTGAAGCTTTCTTT. This encodes CASSLGQFMNTEAFF.

The CDR3 DNA sequence: TGTGCCAGTAGTATAGCAACTAAAGTGGCCTCGGAAAAACTGTTTTTT. Its translation is CASSIATKVASEKLFF. This sequence joins TRBV19 and TRBJ1-4; D is uncertain. CDR1 and CDR2 from the germline V gene are LNHDA and SQIVND (reference sequence). With 1 base removed from V and 8 bases from J, the gap between germline ends came to 17 bases. The CDR3 covers 16 residues.

Points on this clone: At one end the junction does not follow the germline gene, possibly because of a read error. The V call is TRBV7-7, the J call TRBJ2-1; 12 nucleotides line up with TRBD2. The germline V gene has CDR1 SSHAT and CDR2 FNYEAQ (reference sequence). This CDR3 region has 16 residues. DNA for the CDR3: TGTGCTAGCAGCTTATCACTAGCGGGAGGTAGGAATGAGCAGTTCTTC. It codes for CASSLSLAGGRNEQFF.

A word on this clone: Other DNA sequences of this sample code for an identical CDR3. V is TRBV19 and J is TRBJ2-2, with D hard to call. Germline V lookup: CDR1 LNHDA, CDR2 SQIVND (reference sequence). The CDR3 totals 13 residues. The ends were cut back, 11 bases at V and 1 base at J, with 11 bases in the middle. CDR3 loop: CASSSLNTGELFF. The CDR3 nucleotides read TGTGCCTCGTCCTCTCTGAACACCGGGGAGCTGTTTTTT. The full variable domain, completed using reference TRBV19 and TRBJ2-2, is DGGITQSPKYLFRKEGQNVTLSCEQNLNHDAMYWYRQDPGQGLRLIYYSQIVNDFQKGDIAEGYSVSREKKESFPLTVTSAQKNPTAFYLCASSSLNTGELFFGEGSRLTVL.

The chain carries TRBV6-1 and TRBJ1-1; D gene uncertain. CDR3 length equals 12 residues. Germline V lookup: CDR1 MNHNS, CDR2 SASEGT. V was cut by 4 bases and J by 5 bases, with 8 bases left in between. CDR3 nucleotides: TGTGCCAGCAGTGGAGGAGTAACTGAAGCTTTCTTT. Encoded protein: CASSGGVTEAFF.

This chain joins TRBV29-1 and TRBJ2-3; TRBD1 agrees at 7 bases. CDR1 and CDR2 (germline): SQVTM, ANQGSEA. The CDR3 covers 14 residues. V shed 3 bases, J shed 2 bases, and the junction held 5 bases outside the gene matches. In nucleotides, the CDR3 is TGCAGCGTTGATAGGGGACAGATCACAGATACGCAGTATTTT. This gives the protein CSVDRGQITDTQYF.

The chain uses TRBV7-2 and TRBJ1-1; D is uncertain. The CDR3 is 15 amino acids. Germline CDR1 SGHTA, CDR2 FQGNSA. Deletions cut 1 base from V and 1 base from J, with 10 bases between. The CDR3 DNA sequence: TGTGCCAGCAGCTTAGAAGGACTTCCGAACACTGAAGCTTTCTTT. Translated: CASSLEGLPNTEAFF.